This T cell receptor beta chain was obtained from a study of T-cell reconstitution after alpha-beta-depleted transplantation in children. Points from the study as a whole: Reportedly, only several hundred clones from non-depleted graft cells drove alpha-beta T-cell counts at about two months. One year post-transplant, T-cell counts and diversity were largely derived from T cells produced anew.

Unique molecular identifiers were used to barcode this TCRbeta library. TCRdb re-analysed the PCR reads in MiXCR, keeping a single row per CDR3 protein. The sample has roughly 310,000 distinct CDR3 sequences; about a quarter are singletons. V was trimmed by 5 bases and J by 8 bases, leaving 11 bases between them. The germline V gene has CDR1 SGDLS and CDR2 YYNGEE. This CDR3 is 12 amino acids long. This clonotype was seen just once. What it recognizes is unknown. The V gene is TRBV9, the J gene TRBJ2-1, with D tentatively TRBD2 (6 bases). The sequence derives from a male patient younger than 18 who had a stem cell transplant for acute lymphoblastic leukemia, so the T cells may come from the graft donor. This sample comprised PBMCs, mostly from graft donor cells, obtained 180 days after TCRalphabeta/CD19-depleted stem cell transplant. The CDR3 DNA follows: TGTGCCAGCAGAAGTAGGGAGGATGAGCAGTTCTTC. Its translation: CASRSREDEQFF.